The 21 T cell receptor beta chains listed next were all sequenced from one sample in a study of cytomegalovirus exposure and HLA in healthy donors (dated by TCRdb to between 2016 and 2019). The method was the immunoSEQ multiplex PCR assay. For the multiplex PCR, a mixture combining 60 forward primers for TCR Vbeta segments and 13 reverse primers for TCR Jbeta segments was used. TCRdb mirrors the immuneACCESS table, restricted to in-frame sequences. Some clones are absent from its copies; in checked studies, under half trace to an unresolved V gene, and the reason for the others is unknown. The sample data list roughly 160,000 clones, and around 80% of these were observed just once. 2.3% of the sample is taken by the ten largest. Sequenced: PBMCs. The receptors originated from a male donor in good health and CMV-seronegative.

The J gene is TRBJ1-2, the V gene TRBV5-1; tentatively, D is TRBD1 (6 bases). The CDR3 is 14 amino acids. V was shortened by 0 bases and J by 4 bases, with 10 bases between the two germline ends. Germline assignment: CDR1 SGHRS and CDR2 YFSETQ. CDR3 sequence reads: CASSLEGGFYGYTF. CDR3 nucleotide sequence: TGCGCCAGCAGCTTGGAGGGGGGGTTCTATGGCTACACCTTC.

The chain couples TRBV6-5 to TRBJ1-1, with D perhaps matching TRBD1 (5 bases). Germline V gene lookup returns CDR1 MNHEY and CDR2 SVGAGI. The CDR3 is made up of 14 amino acids. V gave up 6 bases and J gave up 4 bases, with 15 bases separating them. The CDR3 protein is CASSPGRGGTEAFF. The CDR3 coding sequence is TGTGCCAGCAGCCCCGGACGGGGGGGCACTGAAGCTTTCTTT.

The chain is built from TRBV19 and TRBJ1-1, with 7 bases that match TRBD1. The CDR3 consists of 14 residues. Germline loops: CDR1 LNHDA, CDR2 SQIVND (reference sequence). V was pared by 6 bases and J by 0 bases, with 4 bases of the junction left unmatched. The DNA for the CDR3 is TGTGCCAGTAGCCAGGACAGGTTGAACACTGAAGCTTTCTTT. This sequence encodes CASSQDRLNTEAFF.

The CDR3 here is CASSLGQGLAYEQYF. The CDR3 bases are TGCGCCAGCAGCTTAGGACAGGGCCTCGCTTACGAGCAGTACTTC. The chain recombines TRBV5-1 with TRBJ2-7; TRBD1 matches 8 bases. The CDR3 extends over 15 amino acids. V was pared by 2 bases and J by 4 bases, with 8 bases of the junction left unmatched. Per the germline V gene, CDR1 is SGHRS and CDR2 is YFSETQ.

This clone was detected once. Other DNA sequences from this sample encode an identical CDR3 as well. The rearrangement uses TRBV18 and TRBJ1-1; D is undetermined. CDR1 and CDR2 (germline): KGHSH, LQKENI. The CDR3 is 13 amino acids. V was clipped by 2 bases and J by 1 base, with 5 bases between them. CDR3 sequence: CASSPGQNTEAFF. The DNA for the CDR3 is TGTGCCAGCTCACCAGGGCAGAACACTGAAGCTTTCTTT.

This clone is a singleton in its sample. This sequence joins TRBV11-2 and TRBJ1-1; a weak D match, TRBD1 (5 bases). The V and J ends lost 7 bases and 4 bases respectively, with 13 bases between them. Germline V gives CDR1 SGHAT, CDR2 FQNNGV. This CDR3 spans 13 amino acids. The CDR3 DNA sequence: TGTGCCAGCACCCCACAGGCCGCCACTGAAGCTTTCTTT. Protein sequence: CASTPQAATEAFF.

The chain combines TRBV6-6 with TRBJ2-7; D may be TRBD2 (6 bases). The germline V and J ends were trimmed by 4 bases and 3 bases, with 13 bases remaining between them. This CDR3 spans 14 amino acids. Germline values: CDR1 MNHNY, CDR2 SVGAGI (reference sequence). CDR3 amino acids: CASSSEGRLYEQYF. In nucleotides, the CDR3 is TGTGCCAGCAGTTCGGAGGGACGTCTCTACGAGCAGTACTTC.

The chain has TRBV6-1 and TRBJ1-3; perhaps TRBD1 as D (5 bases). The CDR3 has 11 amino acids. V shed 4 bases and J shed 10 bases, with 8 bases lying between them. Germline-derived CDR1 and CDR2 are MNHNS and SASEGT. In DNA, the CDR3 is TGTGCCAGCAGTGTCGGGGGTACCATATATTTT. It specifies CASSVGGTIYF.

This clone showed up just once. The chain carries TRBV7-9 and TRBJ2-7; 11 bases are shared with TRBD2. This CDR3 contains 15 residues. With 4 bases clipped from V and 0 bases from J, the junction kept 2 bases outside the gene matches. Per germline, CDR1 SEHNR and CDR2 FQNEAQ (reference sequence). The CDR3 region has the DNA TGTGCCAGCAGCTCCCTAGCGGGGGGCTCCTACGAGCAGTACTTC. It encodes CASSSLAGGSYEQYF.

The chain recombines TRBV5-1 with TRBJ2-2; D not resolved. CDR3 length equals 14 residues. The V and J ends lost 0 bases and 6 bases respectively, with 9 bases between them. CDR1 and CDR2 (germline): SGHRS, YFSETQ. This CDR3 is CASSLGATAGELFF. The DNA of the CDR3 is TGCGCCAGCAGCTTGGGGGCGACGGCCGGGGAGCTGTTTTTT.

The chain employs TRBV9 and TRBJ2-3, with 10 nucleotides matching TRBD2. V shed 0 bases and J 4 bases; nucleotides not matched to a gene: 2. The length of the CDR3 is 15 residues. Germline CDR1 SGDLS, CDR2 YYNGEE. The CDR3 DNA reads as TGTGCCAGCAGCGTAGTCCTAGCGGGGGCAGATACGCAGTATTTT. This translates into CASSVVLAGADTQYF.

The chain couples TRBV10-1 to TRBJ2-7; D might be TRBD1 (6 bases). V shed 5 bases and J shed 6 bases, with 14 bases lying between them. The CDR3 spans 13 residues. Germline V gives CDR1 WNHNN, CDR2 SYGVQD (reference sequence). CDR3 nucleotide sequence: TGCGCCAGCAGTAATGGCAGGGGCTCCGAGCAGTACTTC. Encoded protein: CASSNGRGSEQYF.

The J gene is TRBJ2-5, the V gene TRBV2, with 11 bases identical to TRBD1. Germline V CDR1 and CDR2: SNHLY, FYNNEI. CDR3 length equals 14 residues. With V trimmed by 11 bases and J by 4 bases, 9 bases remained unmatched. CDR3 loop: CARSGQGASETQYF. For the CDR3, the DNA is TGTGCCCGATCCGGACAGGGGGCGTCAGAGACCCAGTACTTC.

The chain is built from TRBV5-1 and TRBJ1-1; possible D gene TRBD1, 5 bases. This CDR3 has 14 amino acids. V gave up 2 bases and J gave up 0 bases, with 8 bases separating them. CDR1 SGHRS and CDR2 YFSETQ come from the germline V gene. CDR3 nucleotides: TGCGCCAGCAGCTTTACAGGCATGAACACTGAAGCTTTCTTT. As protein: CASSFTGMNTEAFF.

This chain joins TRBV2 and TRBJ2-2; 10 positions agree with TRBD1. The CDR3 consists of 15 residues. CDR1 is SNHLY and CDR2 is FYNNEI in the germline V gene. Germline trimming cut 4 bases from V and 4 bases from J; bases unmatched to any gene: 3. The CDR3 spells CASSGDRGPTGELFF. The CDR3 coding sequence is TGTGCCAGCAGTGGGGACAGGGGACCCACCGGGGAGCTGTTTTTT.

This clone has only one observation. The chain employs TRBV5-1 and TRBJ2-2; the D gene is possibly TRBD2 (5 bases). This CDR3 contains 13 residues. The V and J ends lost 3 bases and 4 bases respectively, with 7 bases between them. The V gene's germline CDR1 is SGHRS and CDR2 YFSETQ. CDR3: CASSWAGTGELFF. The CDR3 DNA reads as TGCGCCAGCAGCTGGGCGGGCACCGGGGAGCTGTTTTTT.

A word on this clone: Distinct nucleotide sequences in the sample also encode this CDR3. The V and J genes are TRBV6-5 and TRBJ2-3, with 13 bases fitting TRBD2. Germline values: CDR1 MNHEY, CDR2 SVGAGI. The CDR3 covers 15 residues. With 5 bases clipped from V and 4 bases from J, the junction kept 3 bases outside the gene matches. The CDR3 nucleotides read TGTGCCAGCAGTCAGACTAGCGGGGGGCCAGATACGCAGTATTTT. It yields the protein CASSQTSGGPDTQYF.

This clone was counted once. V is TRBV5-1 and J is TRBJ2-5; 7 nucleotides agree with TRBD1. Germline V CDR1 and CDR2: SGHRS, YFSETQ. The junction had 6 bases not matched to a gene; V was cut back by 0 bases and J by 1 base. The CDR3 extends over 16 amino acids. CDR3: CASSLAPGQTQETQYF. CDR3 in DNA: TGCGCCAGCAGCTTGGCTCCGGGACAGACCCAAGAGACCCAGTACTTC.

The J gene is TRBJ1-1, the V gene TRBV29-1; D call uncertain. This CDR3 comprises 12 residues. The V end lost 0 bases, the J end lost 11 bases, and 13 bases lay between the germline ends. The germline CDR1 and CDR2 sequences are SQVTM and ANQGSEA. Here the CDR3 reads CSVEDPRPRAFF. The CDR3 coding sequence is TGCAGCGTTGAAGATCCTCGACCGAGGGCTTTCTTT.

This rearrangement joins TRBV2 to TRBJ2-7; TRBD1 matches 9 bases. The CDR3 sequence is 14 residues long. Germline V CDR1 and CDR2: SNHLY, FYNNEI. The V gene end was trimmed by 6 bases and the J gene end by 6 bases; junction bases not matched to a gene: 9. CDR3: CASSRDRARGEQYF. In DNA form, the CDR3 reads TGTGCCAGCAGCCGGGACAGGGCCCGCGGCGAGCAGTACTTC.

This chain links TRBV5-4 with TRBJ1-6, with D hard to call. The germline V and J ends were trimmed by 2 bases and 8 bases, with 8 bases remaining between them. Germline CDR1 reads SGHNT; CDR2 reads YYREEE (reference sequence). The CDR3 totals 13 residues. The CDR3 DNA reads TGTGCCAGCAGCTTTTACAGAGATTCACCCCTCCACTTT. Translated, it gives CASSFYRDSPLHF.